These 30 T cell receptor beta chains came from one sample sequenced in a study of technical replicates of blood from a handful of donors. Some clones are missing from TCRdb's copy, which holds only in-frame ones; the method was immunoSEQ multiplex PCR. The table shows 12,000 or so clones, with 70% to 90% occurring only once. The sequenced material came from PBMCs. These receptor sequences come from a human donor in good health.

The genes are TRBV29-1 and TRBJ2-5; the D gene is possibly TRBD2 (6 bases). The CDR3 spans 11 residues. Germline V lookup: CDR1 SQVTM, CDR2 ANQGSEA. With 5 bases removed from V and 5 bases from J, the gap between germline ends came to 9 bases. Here the CDR3 reads CSVRGEETQYF. DNA of the CDR3: TGCAGCGTTCGCGGGGAGGAGACCCAGTACTTC.

The chain employs TRBV10-3 and TRBJ2-2, with D perhaps TRBD2 (6 bases). Deletions cut 6 bases from V and 0 bases from J, with 8 bases between. Germline values: CDR1 ENHRY, CDR2 SYGVKD. This CDR3 region has 14 residues. The CDR3 here is CAIRGGPNTGELFF. The CDR3 region has the DNA TGTGCCATCAGGGGGGGACCGAACACCGGGGAGCTGTTTTTT.

The rearrangement joins TRBV11-3 to TRBJ2-2; a weak D match, TRBD1 (5 bases). Trimming took off 0 bases at V and 0 bases at J, with 14 bases between the two ends. Looked up from germline, CDR1 is SGHNT and CDR2 is YENEEA. The CDR3 has 18 amino acids. In nucleotides, the CDR3 is TGTGCCAGCAGCTTAGATCAGGGCGGAAGCGCGAACACCGGGGAGCTGTTTTTT. Protein sequence: CASSLDQGGSANTGELFF.

In DNA form, the CDR3 reads TGTGCCAGCAGTGAGGGACTAGCGAACAATGAGCAGTTCTTC. This encodes CASSEGLANNEQFF. The V gene is TRBV6-4, the J gene TRBJ2-1, with 10 bases that match TRBD2. This CDR3 is 14 amino acids long. V shed 3 bases, J shed 5 bases, and the junction held 1 base outside the gene matches. The germline V gene encodes CDR1 MRHNA and CDR2 SNTAGT.

V usage is TRBV7-6 and J usage is TRBJ2-5; 8 nucleotides line up with TRBD1. Germline V gene data show CDR1 as SGHVS and CDR2 as FNYEAQ. The J segment lost 7 bases and the V segment lost 5 bases, leaving 6 bases of the junction unmatched. The CDR3 length is 13 residues. The CDR3 here is CASSIGQGRTQYF. As DNA, the CDR3 is TGTGCCAGCAGCATTGGACAGGGTCGGACCCAGTACTTC.

In its sample, this clone was seen once. J is TRBJ1-4 and V is TRBV10-2, with 7 nucleotides matching TRBD1. Germline V CDR1 and CDR2: WSHSY, SAAADI. The ends lost 4 bases at V and 4 bases at J; junction bases unmatched: 6. CDR3 length: 15 residues. This chain's CDR3 is CASSARGQLNEKLFF. The CDR3 coding sequence is TGCGCCAGCAGTGCGAGGGGACAGCTTAATGAAAAACTGTTTTTT.

The V and J genes are TRBV18 and TRBJ1-3; possible D gene TRBD1, 6 bases. V lost 1 base and J 4 bases, leaving 14 bases between the germline ends. CDR3 length equals 16 residues. CDR1 and CDR2 from the germline V gene are KGHSH and LQKENI. The CDR3 spells CASSPQPGAAGNTIYF. The CDR3 DNA sequence: TGTGCCAGCTCACCACAACCAGGGGCCGCGGGAAACACCATATATTTT.

V and J are TRBV6-1 and TRBJ2-3; 11 bases fit TRBD2. Germline V gene sequence: CDR1 MNHNS, CDR2 SASEGT. The junction had 2 bases not matched to a gene; V was cut back by 3 bases and J by 0 bases. The CDR3 has 16 amino acids. The chain's CDR3 is CASSERLAGSTDTQYF. The DNA for the CDR3 is TGTGCCAGCAGTGAGAGACTAGCGGGGAGCACAGATACGCAGTATTTT.

The gene calls are TRBV2 and TRBJ2-1, with TRBD2 matching over 7 bases. The CDR3 contains 15 residues. Per the germline V gene, CDR1 is SNHLY and CDR2 is FYNNEI. V dropped 4 bases and J dropped 4; count of bases not matched to a gene: 7. Here the CDR3 reads CASSGREAGYNEQFF. In nucleotides, the CDR3 is TGTGCCAGCAGTGGTCGGGAGGCCGGATACAATGAGCAGTTCTTC.

In its sample, this clone was seen once. The V call is TRBV7-6, the J call TRBJ2-7; the match to TRBD1 covers 9 bases. This CDR3 has 14 amino acids. Germline CDR1 reads SGHVS; CDR2 reads FNYEAQ. J lost 4 bases, V lost 0 bases, and 1 base had no gene match. CDR3 protein: CASSLAGTGYEQYF. The CDR3 DNA follows: TGTGCCAGCAGCTTAGCTGGGACAGGGTACGAGCAGTACTTC.

The CDR3 loop is CASSEYRGEKLFF. DNA of the CDR3: TGTGCCAGCAGTGAATATAGGGGTGAAAAACTGTTTTTT. The rearrangement uses TRBV2 and TRBJ1-4; D is possibly TRBD1 (5 bases). There are 13 residues in the CDR3. The V end was cut by 2 bases, the J end by 7 bases, with 8 bases between. Germline V gene lookup returns CDR1 SNHLY and CDR2 FYNNEI.

V is TRBV5-1 and J is TRBJ2-4; 9 bases are shared with TRBD2. The CDR3 is 16 amino acids. The junction had 12 bases not matched to a gene; V was cut back by 6 bases and J by 5 bases. Germline-derived CDR1 and CDR2 are SGHRS and YFSETQ. CDR3 residues: CASTQTTSGVENIQYF. Here the CDR3 DNA reads TGCGCCAGCACCCAAACGACTAGCGGAGTAGAAAACATTCAGTACTTC.

V gene TRBV7-3 combines with J gene TRBJ2-7; 9 nucleotides line up with TRBD2. Germline-derived CDR1 and CDR2 are SGHTA and FQGTGA. J gave up 3 bases and V 3 bases, and 6 bases lay outside the gene matches. CDR3 length: 15 residues. CDR3 protein: CASSFSGSGIYEQYF. In nucleotides, the CDR3 is TGTGCCAGCAGCTTTAGCGGGAGTGGGATCTACGAGCAGTACTTC.

The chain has TRBV9 and TRBJ2-5; D is uncertain. This CDR3 contains 12 residues. The germline V gene encodes CDR1 SGDLS and CDR2 YYNGEE. V was shortened by 3 bases and J by 5 bases, with 8 bases between the two germline ends. The CDR3 bases are TGTGCCAGCAGCGCGCACGGGGAGACCCAGTACTTC. This translates into CASSAHGETQYF. Variable domain in full (rest from reference TRBV9 and TRBJ2-5): DSGVTQTPKHLITATGQRVTLRCSPRSGDLSVYWYQQSLDQGLQFLIQYYNGEERAKGNILERFSAQQFPDLHSELNLSSLELGDSALYFCASSAHGETQYFGPGTRLLVL.

CDR3 DNA: TGTGCCAGTAACGGGGGGAGGGTAGGGTATAGCAATCAGCCCCAGCATTTT. The encoded protein is CASNGGRVGYSNQPQHF. The chain is built from TRBV19 and TRBJ1-5; a weak D match, TRBD1 (5 bases). The CDR3 is 17 residues long. V lost 7 bases, J lost 0 bases, and 19 bases lay in between. Germline-derived CDR1 and CDR2 are LNHDA and SQIVND (reference sequence).

The gene calls are TRBV7-8 and TRBJ2-7; tentative D call: TRBD1 (6 bases). Germline-derived CDR1 and CDR2 are SGHVS and FQNEAQ. Trimming removed 5 bases at V and 5 bases at J, with 16 bases between. The CDR3 has 14 amino acids. CDR3 region: CASSPGRGRDEQYF. The CDR3 bases are TGTGCCAGCAGCCCAGGCAGGGGAAGGGACGAGCAGTACTTC.

V and J are TRBV28 and TRBJ2-7, with 13 bases aligning to TRBD2. Germline CDR1 is MDHEN and CDR2 is SYDVKM. V gave up 6 bases and J gave up 5 bases; unmatched junction bases: 7. The CDR3 covers 15 residues. The CDR3 bases are TGTGCCAGCAGCCGAATCGGGACTAGCGGGAACGAGCAGTACTTC. Its translation: CASSRIGTSGNEQYF. Full variable domain (remainder filled in from reference TRBV28 and TRBJ2-7): DVKVTQSSRYLVKRTGEKVFLECVQDMDHENMFWYRQDPGLGLRLIYFSYDVKMKEKGDIPEGYSVSREKKERFSLILESASTNQTSMYLCASSRIGTSGNEQYFGPGTRLTVT.

The J gene is TRBJ2-7, the V gene TRBV6-5, with 12 bases aligning to TRBD2. The V gene end was trimmed by 6 bases and the J gene end by 5 bases; junction bases not matched to a gene: 8. Germline values: CDR1 MNHEY, CDR2 SVGAGI. This CDR3 comprises 15 residues. CDR3 in DNA: TGTGCCAGCAGCCTCGGACTAGCGGGAATTAACGAGCAGTACTTC. Its translation is CASSLGLAGINEQYF.

The rearrangement uses TRBV7-9 and TRBJ1-1; possible D gene TRBD1, 5 bases. V lost 4 bases and J 3 bases, leaving 21 bases between the germline ends. CDR3 size: 17 residues. Germline assignment: CDR1 SEHNR and CDR2 FQNEAQ (reference sequence). The CDR3 DNA sequence: TGTGCCAGCAGCTCTTCTAGGCGGGGCGGGGTTGACACTGAAGCTTTCTTT. Translated: CASSSSRRGGVDTEAFF.

V and J are TRBV6-1 and TRBJ2-4; 7 bases agree with TRBD1. Trimming removed 2 bases from V and 0 bases from J; junction bases left unmatched: 7. There are 17 residues in the CDR3. Germline V CDR1 and CDR2: MNHNS, SASEGT. The CDR3 bases are TGTGCCAGCAGTGAAAGAGACAGGGTATCAGCCAAAAACATTCAGTACTTC. As protein: CASSERDRVSAKNIQYF.

This chain uses TRBV7-9 with TRBJ2-2; D call uncertain. Germline CDR1 is SEHNR and CDR2 is FQNEAQ (reference sequence). V lost 3 bases and J lost 7, with 6 bases in between. The CDR3 extends over 12 amino acids. The CDR3 reads CASSFGGGELFF. The CDR3 DNA reads as TGTGCCAGCAGCTTCGGCGGCGGGGAGCTGTTTTTT.

This rearrangement joins TRBV25-1 to TRBJ2-7, with D possibly TRBD1 on 6 matching bases. This CDR3 contains 18 residues. Germline V gene lookup returns CDR1 MGHDK and CDR2 SYGVNS. With 3 bases removed from V and 2 bases from J, the gap between germline ends came to 23 bases. In nucleotides, the CDR3 is TGTGCCAGCAGTGAGGTGGGTAAGACAGGCATCCGGACCTACGAGCAGTACTTC. Amino acids: CASSEVGKTGIRTYEQYF.

The genes are TRBV6-5 and TRBJ2-2, with a weak D call TRBD1 (7 bases). Trimming took off 2 bases at V and 4 bases at J, with 14 bases between the two ends. Germline V gene sequence: CDR1 MNHEY, CDR2 SVGAGI. This CDR3 is 16 amino acids long. CDR3 loop: CASSYGGQGGTGELFF. CDR3 nucleotides: TGTGCCAGCAGTTACGGTGGGCAGGGGGGCACCGGGGAGCTGTTTTTT.

V gene TRBV5-6 combines with J gene TRBJ2-1; 15 nucleotides match TRBD2. This CDR3 comprises 19 residues. Germline V gene lookup returns CDR1 SGHDT and CDR2 YYEEEE. The V segment lost 4 bases and the J segment 5 bases; nucleotides outside the gene matches: 13. CDR3 loop: CASSPGPGLAGGLDNEQFF. Written as DNA, the CDR3 is TGTGCCAGCAGCCCGGGACCGGGACTAGCGGGAGGACTGGACAATGAGCAGTTCTTC.

The genes are TRBV5-6 and TRBJ2-1; a possible D gene is TRBD2 (6 bases). This CDR3 spans 14 amino acids. Trimming removed 0 bases from V and 13 bases from J, with 17 bases in between. Germline V CDR1 and CDR2: SGHDT, YYEEEE. CDR3 in amino acids: CASSLVRASDRQFF. The CDR3, as DNA: TGTGCCAGCAGCTTGGTTCGGGCTAGCGATCGACAGTTCTTC.

This chain joins TRBV2 and TRBJ2-1; a possible D gene is TRBD1 (6 bases). This CDR3 has 12 amino acids. The germline V gene encodes CDR1 SNHLY and CDR2 FYNNEI. Trimming stripped 5 bases from V and 9 bases from J, with 11 bases between. This CDR3 reads CASSIQGSEQFF. The CDR3 coding sequence is TGTGCCAGCAGTATTCAGGGGAGTGAGCAGTTCTTC.

This sequence joins TRBV5-5 and TRBJ1-2; D is perhaps TRBD1 (5 bases). Germline V gene data show CDR1 as SGHKS and CDR2 as YYEKEE (reference sequence). V lost 0 bases and J lost 6, with 18 bases in between. The CDR3 length is 16 residues. The CDR3 is CASSLAGGRVTNGYTF. CDR3 bases: TGTGCCAGCAGCTTGGCCGGGGGGAGAGTGACAAATGGCTACACCTTC.

The chain joins TRBV6-5 to TRBJ2-3, with 7 positions matching TRBD1. The CDR3 loop spans 14 amino acids. Trimming cost V 4 bases and J 1 base; bases outside gene matches: 2. Germline V gene data show CDR1 as MNHEY and CDR2 as SVGAGI. CDR3 sequence reads: CASSWTGRTDTQYF. CDR3 DNA sequence: TGTGCCAGCAGTTGGACAGGACGCACAGATACGCAGTATTTT.

This clone was seen only once. The chain recombines TRBV10-3 with TRBJ2-7; 7 nucleotides align to TRBD2. CDR1 and CDR2 (germline): ENHRY, SYGVKD. V was clipped by 2 bases and J by 5 bases; unmatched bases: 6. The CDR3 sequence is 14 residues long. The CDR3 DNA reads TGTGCCATCAGTGAGGGCGGGGGTGGCCACGAGCAGTACTTC. This gives the protein CAISEGGGGHEQYF.

This chain connects TRBV11-2 to TRBJ2-1, with TRBD2 identical over 12 bases. V gave up 4 bases and J gave up 9 bases; unmatched junction bases: 7. The CDR3 sequence is 15 residues long. Germline CDR1 and CDR2: SGHAT and FQNNGV. CDR3: CASSSLAGGWFEQFF. CDR3 DNA sequence: TGTGCCAGCAGCTCACTAGCGGGAGGCTGGTTTGAGCAGTTCTTC.